The 29 T cell receptor beta chains given below trace back to one sample, sequenced in a study of blood T cell repertoires in COVID-19. Profiled with immunoSEQ multiplex PCR; TCRdb holds only in-frame clones, not every one. The sample consists of around 100,000 clones, approximately 89% of them appearing once. The sample was peripheral blood. These receptors were collected from a middle-aged man with acute or convalescent COVID-19.

In this sample, this clone turned up once. J is TRBJ2-2 and V is TRBV5-1; 10 nucleotides line up with TRBD1. The V and J ends lost 3 bases and 6 bases, in that order; junction bases with no gene match: 11. Per germline, CDR1 SGHRS and CDR2 YFSETQ. CDR3 size: 17 residues. The CDR3 here is CASSSTGGARSAGELFF. The CDR3 DNA follows: TGCGCCAGCAGCTCGACAGGGGGCGCAAGATCGGCCGGGGAGCTGTTTTTT.

This chain links TRBV4-3 with TRBJ2-1; D is unclear. With 2 bases removed from V and 6 bases from J, the gap between germline ends came to 8 bases. Germline CDR1 reads LGHNA; CDR2 reads YSLEER. The length of the CDR3 is 13 residues. In DNA form, the CDR3 reads TGCGCCAGCAGCCAAAGCGTGAGCAATGAGCAGTTCTTC. Translating gives CASSQSVSNEQFF.

This clone was seen a handful of times. The gene calls are TRBV6-2 or TRBV6-3 and TRBJ1-1; a weak D match, TRBD1 (5 bases). Deletions cut 2 bases from V and 4 bases from J, with 11 bases between. The germline CDR1 and CDR2 sequences are MNHEY and SVGEGT. The CDR3 sequence is 14 residues long. In nucleotides, the CDR3 is TGTGCCAGCAGTTACGACAGTAAGGGCACTGAAGCTTTCTTT. It specifies CASSYDSKGTEAFF.

The chain uses TRBV30 and TRBJ1-1; D unclear. Germline V CDR1 and CDR2: GTSNPN, SVGIG (reference sequence). This CDR3 comprises 12 residues. Trimming shortened V by 8 bases and J by 3 bases, and 13 bases separated the two germline ends. As DNA, the CDR3 is TGTGCCGGGGAGCCCCAAGACACTGAAGCTTTCTTT. As protein: CAGEPQDTEAFF.

The chain links TRBV27 to TRBJ2-3; TRBD1 aligns across 9 bases. CDR3 size: 15 residues. Germline assignment: CDR1 MNHEY and CDR2 SMNVEV (reference sequence). After removal of 7 bases from V and 7 bases from J, the junction contained 12 bases not matched to a gene. This CDR3 is CASTITQGALNTQYF. CDR3 coding DNA: TGTGCCAGCACCATTACACAGGGGGCGTTAAATACGCAGTATTTT.

The rearrangement joins TRBV18 to TRBJ1-1, with D uncertain. Germline V gene lookup returns CDR1 KGHSH and CDR2 LQKENI. The CDR3 sequence is 15 residues long. V was clipped by 1 base and J by 0 bases, with 9 bases between them. The CDR3 protein is CASSPREGMNTEAFF. Here the CDR3 DNA reads TGTGCCAGCTCACCACGGGAGGGAATGAACACTGAAGCTTTCTTT.

The V call is TRBV7-8, the J call TRBJ2-5; D not resolved. The germline V gene encodes CDR1 SGHVS and CDR2 FQNEAQ. With 2 bases removed from V and 4 bases from J, the gap between germline ends came to 17 bases. The length of the CDR3 is 16 residues. The CDR3 spells CASSLLTAEPGETQYF. The CDR3 DNA is TGTGCCAGCAGCTTACTTACAGCCGAGCCCGGAGAGACCCAGTACTTC.

The rearrangement links TRBV12-5 to TRBJ1-6, with D possibly TRBD1 on 6 matching bases. The length of the CDR3 is 17 residues. V dropped 7 bases and J dropped 7 bases, with 23 bases sitting between them. The germline gives CDR1 LGHNT, CDR2 FRNRAP. The CDR3 is CASALGSGGGPNSPLHF. For the CDR3, the DNA is TGTGCTAGTGCCTTGGGGAGTGGGGGGGGGCCGAATTCACCCCTCCACTTT.

The chain joins TRBV29-1 to TRBJ1-1; TRBD1 might be the D (5 bases). From germline, CDR1 is SQVTM and CDR2 ANQGSEA. Trimming removed 1 base at V and 1 base at J, with 7 bases between. The CDR3 is made up of 13 amino acids. Here the CDR3 DNA reads TGCAGCGTTGAAGGGCAGGGGAACACTGAAGCTTTCTTT. Amino acid sequence: CSVEGQGNTEAFF.

CDR3 DNA sequence: TGTGCCAGCAGACAGGGGGGAATTGACACTGAAGCTTTCTTT. Protein sequence: CASRQGGIDTEAFF. The V call is TRBV27, the J call TRBJ1-1, with 8 nucleotides matching TRBD1. Looked up from germline, CDR1 is MNHEY and CDR2 is SMNVEV (reference sequence). The CDR3 length is 14 residues. V shed 6 bases, J shed 3 bases, and the junction held 6 bases outside the gene matches.

In its sample, this clone was seen once. V gene TRBV19 combines with J gene TRBJ1-2; 9 bases line up with TRBD1. V lost 7 bases, J lost 0 bases, and 6 bases stayed unmatched. The CDR3 runs 15 residues. Germline-derived CDR1 and CDR2 are LNHDA and SQIVND (reference sequence). The CDR3: CASTGQGPSNYGYTF. The CDR3 coding sequence is TGTGCCAGTACGGGACAGGGTCCCTCTAACTATGGCTACACCTTC.

The chain links TRBV9 to TRBJ1-1, with D unclear. Deletions cut 4 bases from V and 6 bases from J, with 16 bases between. Germline-derived CDR1 and CDR2 are SGDLS and YYNGEE. This CDR3 spans 14 amino acids. CDR3 protein: CASSSRSLGSEAFF. CDR3 DNA sequence: TGTGCCAGCAGCTCTAGGTCCTTGGGTTCTGAAGCTTTCTTT.

The V call is TRBV5-1, the J call TRBJ2-5, with D possibly being TRBD2 (5 bases). Deletions cut 0 bases from V and 5 bases from J, with 14 bases between. This CDR3 has 15 amino acids. In germline, CDR1 is SGHRS, CDR2 YFSETQ. CDR3 bases: TGCGCCAGCAGCTTGGCCACGGGAATGGGGGAGACCCAGTACTTC. This gives the protein CASSLATGMGETQYF.

About this clone: This sample includes further DNA sequences coding for the same CDR3. This chain joins TRBV27 and TRBJ1-2; D possibly corresponds to TRBD1 (6 bases). This CDR3 region has 16 residues. CDR1 is MNHEY and CDR2 is SMNVEV in the germline V gene (reference sequence). Trimming removed 0 bases from V and 4 bases from J, with 15 bases in between. The CDR3, as DNA: TGTGCCAGCAGTTTATCCTCCAGAACAGGGATCTATGGCTACACCTTC. Amino acid sequence: CASSLSSRTGIYGYTF.

This chain joins TRBV21-1 and TRBJ1-5; the D call in the table, TRBD1, was not verified against the DNA. TRBV21-1 is assigned pseudogene status. The CDR3 consists of 13 residues. CDR3 bases: TGTGCCAGCAGAGACAGGGACGATCAGCCCCAGCATTTT. Its protein is CASRDRDDQPQHF.

The table lists this clone with a count of one. The rearrangement joins TRBV9 to TRBJ2-3; 7 bases are a match to TRBD1. J lost 1 base, V lost 1 base, and 12 bases had no gene match. Germline loops: CDR1 SGDLS, CDR2 YYNGEE. This CDR3 has 18 amino acids. CDR3: CASSVQPVGTDGTDTQYF. In DNA form, the CDR3 reads TGTGCCAGCAGCGTACAGCCAGTCGGGACAGACGGCACAGATACGCAGTATTTT.

The chain carries TRBV5-1 and TRBJ2-3; no definite D call. Germline V gene data show CDR1 as SGHRS and CDR2 as YFSETQ. The ends were cut back, 0 bases at V and 4 bases at J, with 9 bases in the middle. The CDR3 sequence is 14 residues long. The CDR3 sequence is CASSLAQWADTQYF. In DNA, the CDR3 is TGCGCCAGCAGCTTGGCACAGTGGGCAGATACGCAGTATTTT.

This sequence joins TRBV3-1 (or the pseudogene TRBV3-2) and TRBJ1-4; 8 bases line up with TRBD1. J lost 8 bases, V lost 2 bases, and 4 bases had no gene match. The CDR3 length is 14 residues. Germline V gene data show CDR1 as LGHDT and CDR2 as YNNKEL (reference sequence). The CDR3 reads CASSQQGAQEKLFF. The DNA for the CDR3 is TGTGCCAGCAGCCAACAGGGGGCGCAAGAAAAACTGTTTTTT.

This rearrangement joins TRBV6-5 to TRBJ2-1; possibly TRBD2 for D (5 bases). CDR3 length: 14 amino acids. CDR1 and CDR2 (germline): MNHEY, SVGAGI. Trimming took off 8 bases at V and 9 bases at J, with 20 bases between the two ends. CDR3: CASAPSRGSGEQFF. The CDR3 DNA reads as TGTGCCAGCGCCCCGAGTAGAGGGAGTGGTGAGCAGTTCTTC.

This rearrangement joins TRBV19 to TRBJ1-5; D is perhaps TRBD1 (6 bases). Germline values: CDR1 LNHDA, CDR2 SQIVND (reference sequence). V was trimmed by 6 bases and J by 3 bases, leaving 18 bases between them. CDR3 length equals 16 residues. Here the CDR3 DNA reads TGTGCCAGTAGCCCAAGTCCAGGGGTCCTCAATCAGCCCCAGCATTTT. Protein: CASSPSPGVLNQPQHF.

Of note for this clone: This sample includes further DNA sequences coding for the same CDR3. V and J are TRBV29-1 and TRBJ1-2, with no clear D. V lost 4 bases and J 4 bases, leaving 7 bases between the germline ends. This CDR3 is built from 11 residues. Germline-derived CDR1 and CDR2 are SQVTM and ANQGSEA. The CDR3 protein is CSVGSGYGYTF. DNA for the CDR3: TGCAGCGTTGGATCAGGCTATGGCTACACCTTC.

This chain connects TRBV5-8 to TRBJ1-6; no reliable D call. The CDR3 loop spans 14 amino acids. Germline V CDR1 and CDR2: SGHTS, YDEGEE. V dropped 2 bases and J dropped 11 bases, with 14 bases sitting between them. DNA of the CDR3: TGTGCCAGCAGCTTCGCGGGGTGGGGTGCACCCCTCCACTTT. This translates into CASSFAGWGAPLHF.

The rearrangement joins TRBV4-1 to TRBJ1-1; tentative D call: TRBD1 (5 bases). This CDR3 has 15 residues. CDR1 and CDR2 (germline): MGHRA, YSYEKL. V was shortened by 1 base and J by 3 bases, with 12 bases between the two germline ends. CDR3 loop: CASSQAKGADTEAFF. The DNA of the CDR3 is TGCGCCAGCAGCCAAGCGAAAGGGGCCGACACTGAAGCTTTCTTT.

The J gene is TRBJ1-1, the V gene TRBV5-1, with 8 bases matching TRBD1. This CDR3 comprises 15 residues. J gave up 1 base and V 2 bases, and 4 bases lay outside the gene matches. CDR1 and CDR2 from the germline V gene are SGHRS and YFSETQ. CDR3 in DNA: TGCGCCAGCAGCTTCGCAGGGGGCGCGAACACTGAAGCTTTCTTT. Amino acid sequence: CASSFAGGANTEAFF.

The chain joins TRBV11-2 to TRBJ2-1; the D gene is possibly TRBD2 (6 bases). V was trimmed by 5 bases and J by 9 bases, leaving 14 bases between them. This CDR3 is built from 13 residues. CDR1 is SGHAT, CDR2 FQNNGV, per germline. In nucleotides, the CDR3 is TGTGCCAGCAGCGCGACTAGTCAGGGTGAGCAGTTCTTC. Protein product: CASSATSQGEQFF.

The CDR3 protein is CASSMTGEGGYTF. In DNA, the CDR3 is TGTGCCAGCAGCATGACAGGGGAGGGCGGCTACACCTTC. The gene calls are TRBV7-9 and TRBJ1-2, with 8 positions matching TRBD1. V shed 5 bases and J 8 bases; nucleotides not matched to a gene: 7. This CDR3 region has 13 residues. The germline gives CDR1 SEHNR, CDR2 FQNEAQ (reference sequence).

The rearrangement joins TRBV12-5 to TRBJ1-1, with D perhaps TRBD1 (5 bases). Germline CDR1 reads LGHNT; CDR2 reads FRNRAP. The CDR3 extends over 14 amino acids. Trimming took 5 bases from V and 2 from J, leaving 12 bases between them. The chain's CDR3 is CASGPPRANTEAFF. CDR3 nucleotide sequence: TGTGCTAGTGGTCCCCCCAGGGCCAACACTGAAGCTTTCTTT.

In this sample, this clone turned up a few times. Other DNA sequences in this specimen translate into the identical CDR3. The chain couples TRBV5-1 to TRBJ1-1; a possible D gene is TRBD1 (6 bases). Germline V CDR1 and CDR2: SGHRS, YFSETQ. V was shortened by 4 bases and J by 1 base, with 8 bases between the two germline ends. This CDR3 region has 13 residues. The CDR3 loop reads CASSRTANTEAFF. The CDR3 bases are TGCGCCAGCAGCAGGACAGCGAACACTGAAGCTTTCTTT.

The chain carries TRBV5-4 and TRBJ1-1; 7 positions match TRBD1. With V trimmed by 4 bases and J by 1 base, 7 bases remained unmatched. The germline V gene has CDR1 SGHNT and CDR2 YYREEE (reference sequence). The CDR3 runs 15 residues. DNA of the CDR3: TGTGCCAGCAGCACCCAGACAGGGACGAACACTGAAGCTTTCTTT. It is translated as CASSTQTGTNTEAFF.